This TCR beta chain was identified during a study of T cells in Graves' hyperthyroidism and ophthalmopathy. CDR1 and CDR2 (germline): ENHRY, SYGVKD. The J segment lost 4 bases and the V segment lost 3 bases, leaving 8 bases of the junction unmatched. The CDR3 is 17 residues long. Hyperthyroidism, newly diagnosed and lasting under 2 months, affected patients aged 18 to 65. Out of more than 8 ml of fresh peripheral blood came the PBMCs. RNA transcripts served as the template for amplifying TCR beta CDR3 regions. During a first-round RT-PCR of the TCR CDR3, the HTBI primer set was used. MiXCR, applied by TCRdb to the multiplex PCR reads, yields one record per CDR3 protein. The sample consists of some 600,000 distinct CDR3 sequences, approximately 15% of them appearing once. This clonotype was found many times. Its antigen remains unidentified. Broader study findings: Among thyroid clonotypes expanded above 0.001, most also appeared in blood.

The clonotype originates from a woman aged 30 to 39 with Graves' hyperthyroidism that later progressed to Graves' ophthalmopathy. This sequence joins TRBV10-3 and TRBJ2-3, with 12 positions matching TRBD1. The sequenced material came from blood. CDR3 DNA sequence: TGTGCCATCAGTGATCGGGGGACAGGGGGCTCGTCAGATACGCAGTATTTT. This encodes CAISDRGTGGSSDTQYF.